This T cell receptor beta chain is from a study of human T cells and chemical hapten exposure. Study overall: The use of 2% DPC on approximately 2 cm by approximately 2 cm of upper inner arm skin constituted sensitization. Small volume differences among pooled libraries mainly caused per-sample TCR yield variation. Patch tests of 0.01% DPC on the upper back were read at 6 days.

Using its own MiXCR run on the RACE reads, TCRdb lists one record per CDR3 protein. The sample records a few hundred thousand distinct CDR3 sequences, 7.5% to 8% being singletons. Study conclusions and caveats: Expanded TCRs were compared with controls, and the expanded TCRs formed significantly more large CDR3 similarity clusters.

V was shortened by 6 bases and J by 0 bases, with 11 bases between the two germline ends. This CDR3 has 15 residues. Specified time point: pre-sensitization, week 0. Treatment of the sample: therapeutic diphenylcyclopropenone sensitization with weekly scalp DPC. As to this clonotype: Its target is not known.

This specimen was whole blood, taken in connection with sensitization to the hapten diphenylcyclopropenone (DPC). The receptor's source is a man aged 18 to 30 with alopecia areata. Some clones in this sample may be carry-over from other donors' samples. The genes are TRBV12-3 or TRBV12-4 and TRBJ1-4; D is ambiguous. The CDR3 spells CASRAQTATNEKLFF. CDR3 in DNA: TGTGCCAGCAGGGCGCAGACGGCAACTAATGAAAAACTGTTTTTT.